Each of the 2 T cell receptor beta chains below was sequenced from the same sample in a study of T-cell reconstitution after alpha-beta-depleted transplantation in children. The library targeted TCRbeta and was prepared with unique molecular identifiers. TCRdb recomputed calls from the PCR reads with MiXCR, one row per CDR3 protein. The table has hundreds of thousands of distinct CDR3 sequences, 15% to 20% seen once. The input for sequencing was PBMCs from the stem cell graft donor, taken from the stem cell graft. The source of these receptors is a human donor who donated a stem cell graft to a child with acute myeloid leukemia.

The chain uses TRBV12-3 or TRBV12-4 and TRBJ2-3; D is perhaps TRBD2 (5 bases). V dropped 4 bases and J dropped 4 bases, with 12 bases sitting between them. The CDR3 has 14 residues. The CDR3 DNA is TGTGCCAGCAGTTCCCGGGGATACCCAGATACGCAGTATTTT. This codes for CASSSRGYPDTQYF.

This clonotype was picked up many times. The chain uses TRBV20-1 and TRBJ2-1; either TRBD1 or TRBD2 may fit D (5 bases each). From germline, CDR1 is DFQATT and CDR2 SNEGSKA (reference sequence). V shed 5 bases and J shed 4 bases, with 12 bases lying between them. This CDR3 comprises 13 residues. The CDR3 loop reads CSALWGFYNEQFF. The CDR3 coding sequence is TGCAGTGCTCTCTGGGGGTTTTACAATGAGCAGTTCTTC.